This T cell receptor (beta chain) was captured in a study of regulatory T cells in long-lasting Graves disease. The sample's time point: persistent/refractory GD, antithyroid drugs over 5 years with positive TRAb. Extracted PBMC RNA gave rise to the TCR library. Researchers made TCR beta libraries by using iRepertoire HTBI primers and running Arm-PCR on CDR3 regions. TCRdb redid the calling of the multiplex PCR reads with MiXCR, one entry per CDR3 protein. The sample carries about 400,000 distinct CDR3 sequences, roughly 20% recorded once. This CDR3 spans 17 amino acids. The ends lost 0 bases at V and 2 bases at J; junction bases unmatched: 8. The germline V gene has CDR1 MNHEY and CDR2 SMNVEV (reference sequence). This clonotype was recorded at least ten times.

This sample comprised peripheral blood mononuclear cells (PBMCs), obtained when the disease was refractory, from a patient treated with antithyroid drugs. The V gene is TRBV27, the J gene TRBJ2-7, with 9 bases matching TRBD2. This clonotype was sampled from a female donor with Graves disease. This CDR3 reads CASSLSGLAGTTYEQYF. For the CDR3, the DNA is TGTGCCAGCAGTTTATCTGGCCTAGCGGGAACCACCTACGAGCAGTACTTC.